This T cell receptor beta chain was sequenced in a study of blood T cells in healthy people across ages. Regarding the study as a whole: With age, beta diversity per million T cells declined roughly linearly, significantly by 35 to 40. Donor CMV status, an unknown factor, possibly confounded changes in expanded clonotypes.

Primers used in a second PCR of about 7 to 12 cycles were a sample-barcoded 5' primer and a J-beta primer mix. A template-switch adaptor with 12 random nucleotides tagged each cDNA molecule. TCRdb re-derived calls from the 5' RACE reads in MiXCR, one entry per CDR3 protein. The sample includes around 1,800,000 distinct CDR3 sequences, 39% seen only once; the top ten take 23%. Healthy Russian Caucasian donors spanned ages about 6 to 90 years. Comments on this clonotype: As yet, its antigen is unknown.

J gave up 8 bases and V 6 bases, and 9 bases lay outside the gene matches. The CDR3 consists of 14 residues. This chain joins TRBV12-3 or TRBV12-4 and TRBJ2-1; 8 nucleotides line up with TRBD1. This receptor was identified in a human donor in good health. Sequencing used blood. The DNA of the CDR3 is TGTGCCAGCAGCCACGGACAGGGCTCGGATGAGCAGTTCTTC. Protein sequence: CASSHGQGSDEQFF.